The 3 T cell receptor beta chains listed next were all sequenced from one sample in a study of cytomegalovirus exposure and HLA in healthy donors. PCR involved 60 Vbeta and 13 Jbeta primers. TCRdb's table, derived via immunoSEQ multiplex PCR, lists solely in-frame clones and lacks some. The sample includes around 99,000 clones, less than 85% seen only once; the top ten take roughly 2.3%. Sequenced input: PBMCs. The origin of the receptors is a young man in good health and CMV-seronegative.

This clone was seen a handful of times. The V gene is TRBV4-2, the J gene TRBJ2-2; D perhaps matches TRBD1 (5 bases). CDR1 and CDR2 (germline): LGHNA, YNFKEQ. The germline V and J ends were trimmed by 4 bases and 0 bases, with 12 bases remaining between them. The CDR3 totals 16 residues. Here the CDR3 DNA reads TGTGCCAGCAGCCCCCTCGACAGCTCGAACACCGGGGAGCTGTTTTTT. Amino acids: CASSPLDSSNTGELFF.

The V and J genes are TRBV6-5 and TRBJ2-3, with 7 bases aligning to TRBD1. Germline V lookup: CDR1 MNHEY, CDR2 SVGAGI. Trimming at V came to 3 bases and at J to 4 bases, leaving 7 bases not matched to a gene. CDR3 length: 15 amino acids. The CDR3 nucleotides read TGTGCCAGCAGTTATGGGGACAGTGGACCAGATACGCAGTATTTT. It codes for CASSYGDSGPDTQYF.

This chain joins TRBV18 and TRBJ2-7; maybe TRBD1 (6 bases). Germline V gives CDR1 KGHSH, CDR2 LQKENI. There are 12 residues in the CDR3. Trimming took off 3 bases at V and 8 bases at J, with 11 bases between the two ends. CDR3 amino acids: CASSPWQGQQYF. The CDR3 region has the DNA TGTGCCAGCTCACCGTGGCAGGGGCAGCAGTACTTC.